This is a list of T cell receptor beta chains from one sample in a study of T cell repertoires in cytomegalovirus infection. No antigen has been assigned to these receptors. TCRdb used MiXCR to reprocess the reads, holding one entry per CDR3 protein. The sample has 700,000 to 950,000 distinct CDR3 sequences, less than 35% seen once. Sequencing used cultured CD8+ T cells from PBMCs, obtained from culture after CMV antigen stimulation. Every receptor here comes from a human donor in good health (CMV status not recorded). Some clones in this sample may be carry-over from other donors' samples. The CDR3 runs from the conserved cysteine through the conserved F or W. Fields, in order: clone size, J gene, V gene, D gene, CDR3 DNA, CDR3 protein. A D gene is named only where the DNA matches it firmly. Not all rows give a size; the values are once, few, many and, for expanded clones, a class.

>-|TRBJ1-3|TRBV6-5|TRBD1
TGTGCCAGCAGTTCGGGACAGATTGGAAACACCATATATTTT
CASSSGQIGNTIYF
>-|TRBJ1-1|TRBV5-3|-
TGTGCCAGCAGCGAAGCGGTTAGGGCTTTCACTGAAGCTTTCTTT
CASSEAVRAFTEAFF
>-|TRBJ2-3|TRBV5-6|TRBD2
TGTGCCAGCAGCTTGGAGGCTAGCGGGGAAGAAGATACGCAGTATTTT
CASSLEASGEEDTQYF
>-|TRBJ2-5|TRBV6-6|-
TGTGCCAGCAGCCCCGCGGGGCCAAGGGTTGAGACCCAGTACTTC
CASSPAGPRVETQYF
>once|TRBJ2-1|TRBV5-4|-
TGTGCCAGCAGCTTGGCCTCAGGGGTGGTCTTC
CASSLASGVVF
>-|TRBJ2-3|TRBV3-1|TRBD2
TGTGCCAGCAGCCAACTAGCGGGGGGCAGCACAGATACGCAGTATTTT
CASSQLAGGSTDTQYF
>-|TRBJ2-6|TRBV20-1|-
TGCAGTGCTAGCGGCAGGGAGCCCTCTGGGGCCAACGTCCTGACTTTC
CSASGREPSGANVLTF
>few|TRBJ1-1|TRBV7-6|-
TGTGCCAGCAGCTACAGGGAGGCCATGAACACTGAAGCTTTCTTT
CASSYREAMNTEAFF
>few|TRBJ1-1|TRBV12-3/TRBV12-4|-
TGTGCCAGCAGAAAAGAGAGGGTTAACACTGAAGCTTTCTTT
CASRKERVNTEAFF
>-|TRBJ1-2|TRBV10-2|TRBD1
TGCGCCAGCAGGTCAGAACAGGGGGTTGGGAGCAAGTATGGCTACACCTTC
CASRSEQGVGSKYGYTF
>-|TRBJ1-2|TRBV4-2|-
TGTGCCAGCAGCCCGAACAGGGTATCGGACTATGGCTACACCTTC
CASSPNRVSDYGYTF
>-|TRBJ2-3|TRBV5-8|-
TGTGCCAGCAGCTTCAGGACTAACACAGATACGCAGTATTTT
CASSFRTNTDTQYF
>many|TRBJ2-7|TRBV7-6|-
TGTGCCAGCAGCTTAGGAGAGACCTACGAGCAGTACTTC
CASSLGETYEQYF
>-|TRBJ2-6|TRBV27|-
TGTGCCAGCAGTTTAGCGGATCACCCCGGGGCCAACGTCCTGACTTTC
CASSLADHPGANVLTF
>-|TRBJ1-1|TRBV28|-
TGTGCCAGCAGTTTTGTACGTCTGCAGGCAGCTTTCTTT
CASSFVRLQAAFF
>few|TRBJ2-7|TRBV7-2|TRBD1
TGTGCCAGCAGACCTGACAGGGCTTCCTACGAGCAGTACTTC
CASRPDRASYEQYF
>few|TRBJ2-7|TRBV27|-
TGTGCCAGCAGTGAAGGGGACGAGCAGTACTTC
CASSEGDEQYF
>-|TRBJ2-7|TRBV10-3|TRBD2
TGTGCCATCAGTGAGCCCGGGACTAGCGGGGGGGTTTACGAGCAGTACTTC
CAISEPGTSGGVYEQYF
>-|TRBJ1-1|TRBV12-3/TRBV12-4|-
TGTGCCAGCAGTATCGTGGATAACACTGAAGCTTTCTTT
CASSIVDNTEAFF
>-|TRBJ2-2|TRBV20-1|-
TGCAGTGCTACCTCTAGGGAAGGCCGCACCGGGGAGCTGTTTTTT
CSATSREGRTGELFF
>many|TRBJ1-1|TRBV27|-
TGTGCCAGCAGAGGGGGAGGCACTGAAGCTTTCTTT
CASRGGGTEAFF
>-|TRBJ2-1|TRBV20-1|-
TGCAGTGCCCCATCTAGGAGGAACAATGAGCAGTTCTTC
CSAPSRRNNEQFF
>few|TRBJ2-1|TRBV7-6|-
TGTGCCAGCACTAGACACGAGGGCAATGAGCAGTTCTTC
CASTRHEGNEQFF
>-|TRBJ1-5|TRBV19|-
TGTGCCAGTAGTATGTCCGGTAACAGGGATCAGCCCCAGCATTTT
CASSMSGNRDQPQHF
>once|TRBJ2-4|TRBV4-3|-
TGCGCCAGCAGCCAAGATTCGAAAAACATTCAGTACTTC
CASSQDSKNIQYF
>many|TRBJ2-1|TRBV4-1|-
TGCGCCAGCAGCCAAGATCGGTCCCAGGGGCCAAGTAAGGCCGCGAATGAGCAGTTCTTC
CASSQDRSQGPSKAANEQFF
>-|TRBJ2-7|TRBV7-9|TRBD2
TGTGCCAGCAGCTTACGGGGGGGTTTGTACGAGCAGTACTTC
CASSLRGGLYEQYF
>few|TRBJ2-1|TRBV7-6|-
TGTGCCAGCAGCTTCGGCGTGCGGTCGCCCCACAATGAGCAGTTCTTC
CASSFGVRSPHNEQFF
>-|TRBJ2-1|TRBV6-6|-
TGTGCCATCCAGGTGGGAAGCTCCTACAATGAGCAGTTCTTC
CAIQVGSSYNEQFF
>-|TRBJ1-5|TRBV19|TRBD1
TGTGCCAGTAGTATGGCTGGACAGGGCTATTTGTCTTACGTTGGCAATCAGCCCCAGCATTTT
CASSMAGQGYLSYVGNQPQHF
>few|TRBJ2-5|TRBV12-3/TRBV12-4|TRBD1
TGTGCCAGCAGTTTAGCGGAAATCTGGGGCAGGGGGCTAGAGACCCAGTACTTC
CASSLAEIWGRGLETQYF
>many|TRBJ2-2|TRBV7-6|-
TGTGCCAGCAGCAGAACTTCAACTGTGTCGGGGGAGCTGTTTTTT
CASSRTSTVSGELFF
>-|TRBJ1-1|TRBV9|TRBD1
TGTGCCAGCAGCGTTGGACAGGGGTTTTCCACTGAAGCTTTCTTT
CASSVGQGFSTEAFF
>-|TRBJ2-3|TRBV27|TRBD1
TGTGCCAGCAGTGGACCGGGACAGGGAGAGGATACGCAGTATTTT
CASSGPGQGEDTQYF
>-|TRBJ2-7|TRBV3-1|-
TGTGCCAGCAGCCATCGATTTTTTCGGGACAACTCCTACGAGCAGTACTTC
CASSHRFFRDNSYEQYF
>once|TRBJ1-2|TRBV11-2|-
TGTGCCAGCAGCTTAGAACTGGGTACAAACTATGGCTACACCTTC
CASSLELGTNYGYTF
>many|TRBJ2-6|TRBV7-9|TRBD1
TGTGCCAGCAGCCGAACTCTATCATTCGGGACAGGGAACTCTGGGGCCAACGTCCTGACTTTC
CASSRTLSFGTGNSGANVLTF
>-|TRBJ2-2|TRBV9|TRBD1
TGTGCCAGCAGCGTCTCCCGGGACAGGGGAACTGGGACCGGGGAGCTGTTTTTT
CASSVSRDRGTGTGELFF
>-|TRBJ1-1|TRBV7-6|TRBD1
TGTGCCAACAGCCTAACGGGGGACAGGGCGACAGCTTTCTTT
CANSLTGDRATAFF
>few|TRBJ2-2|TRBV6-5|-
TGTGCCAGCAGTTACTGGGCTGGAACTTTCACCGGGGAGCTGTTTTTT
CASSYWAGTFTGELFF
>few|TRBJ2-1|TRBV2|TRBD2
TGTGCCAGCCTCGGGACTACATACAATGAGCAGTTCTTC
CASLGTTYNEQFF
>-|TRBJ2-5|TRBV28|TRBD1
TGTGCCAGCAGTTTTGCATTGACAGGGCAAACTCCCCAAGAGACCCAGTACTTC
CASSFALTGQTPQETQYF
>-|TRBJ2-2|TRBV7-1|-
TGTGCCAACAGATCGGCAGGGTCGACCGGGGAGCTGTTTTTT
CANRSAGSTGELFF
>-|TRBJ1-3|TRBV19|-
TGTGCCAGTAGTATGTGGACAGACGGAAACACCATATATTTT
CASSMWTDGNTIYF
>few|TRBJ2-4|TRBV7-9|-
TGTGCCAGCAGCTTACAGACAATAGCCAAAAACATTCAGTACTTC
CASSLQTIAKNIQYF
>few|TRBJ2-6|TRBV7-9|-
TGTGCCAGCAACACTGATCTGGGTTTCCCAAGGGCTGGGGCCAACGTCCTGACTTTC
CASNTDLGFPRAGANVLTF
>few|TRBJ2-1|TRBV5-1|TRBD1
TGCGCCAGCAGCCCCGCTCCCCCGGGACAGGGGGGAAATGAGCAGTTCTTC
CASSPAPPGQGGNEQFF
>-|TRBJ1-2|TRBV4-1|-
TGTGCCAGCAGCCAAGGAGGGCGCAACTATGGCTACACCTTC
CASSQGGRNYGYTF
>-|TRBJ1-5|TRBV28|TRBD1
TGTGCCAGCAGTTTATTTGGACAGGGGAACCAGCCCCAGCATTTT
CASSLFGQGNQPQHF
>-|TRBJ2-7|TRBV27|-
TGTGCCAGCAGCGAGGAACCCTCCTACGAGCAGTACTTC
CASSEEPSYEQYF